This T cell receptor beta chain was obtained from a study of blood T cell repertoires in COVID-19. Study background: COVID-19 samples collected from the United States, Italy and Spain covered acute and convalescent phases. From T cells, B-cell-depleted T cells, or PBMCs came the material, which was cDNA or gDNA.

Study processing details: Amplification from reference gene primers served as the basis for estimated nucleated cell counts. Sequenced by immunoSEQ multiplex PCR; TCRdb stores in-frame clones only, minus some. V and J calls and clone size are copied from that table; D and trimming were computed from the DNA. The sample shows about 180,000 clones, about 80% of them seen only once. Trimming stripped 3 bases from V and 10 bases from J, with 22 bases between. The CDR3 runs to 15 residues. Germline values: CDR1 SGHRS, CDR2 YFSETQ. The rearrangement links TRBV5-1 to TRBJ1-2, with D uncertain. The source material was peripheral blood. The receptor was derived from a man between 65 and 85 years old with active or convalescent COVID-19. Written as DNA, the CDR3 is TGCGCCAGCAGCTCCCCAAGCGGCAGCGCAGGTGACTACACCTTC. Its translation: CASSSPSGSAGDYTF.